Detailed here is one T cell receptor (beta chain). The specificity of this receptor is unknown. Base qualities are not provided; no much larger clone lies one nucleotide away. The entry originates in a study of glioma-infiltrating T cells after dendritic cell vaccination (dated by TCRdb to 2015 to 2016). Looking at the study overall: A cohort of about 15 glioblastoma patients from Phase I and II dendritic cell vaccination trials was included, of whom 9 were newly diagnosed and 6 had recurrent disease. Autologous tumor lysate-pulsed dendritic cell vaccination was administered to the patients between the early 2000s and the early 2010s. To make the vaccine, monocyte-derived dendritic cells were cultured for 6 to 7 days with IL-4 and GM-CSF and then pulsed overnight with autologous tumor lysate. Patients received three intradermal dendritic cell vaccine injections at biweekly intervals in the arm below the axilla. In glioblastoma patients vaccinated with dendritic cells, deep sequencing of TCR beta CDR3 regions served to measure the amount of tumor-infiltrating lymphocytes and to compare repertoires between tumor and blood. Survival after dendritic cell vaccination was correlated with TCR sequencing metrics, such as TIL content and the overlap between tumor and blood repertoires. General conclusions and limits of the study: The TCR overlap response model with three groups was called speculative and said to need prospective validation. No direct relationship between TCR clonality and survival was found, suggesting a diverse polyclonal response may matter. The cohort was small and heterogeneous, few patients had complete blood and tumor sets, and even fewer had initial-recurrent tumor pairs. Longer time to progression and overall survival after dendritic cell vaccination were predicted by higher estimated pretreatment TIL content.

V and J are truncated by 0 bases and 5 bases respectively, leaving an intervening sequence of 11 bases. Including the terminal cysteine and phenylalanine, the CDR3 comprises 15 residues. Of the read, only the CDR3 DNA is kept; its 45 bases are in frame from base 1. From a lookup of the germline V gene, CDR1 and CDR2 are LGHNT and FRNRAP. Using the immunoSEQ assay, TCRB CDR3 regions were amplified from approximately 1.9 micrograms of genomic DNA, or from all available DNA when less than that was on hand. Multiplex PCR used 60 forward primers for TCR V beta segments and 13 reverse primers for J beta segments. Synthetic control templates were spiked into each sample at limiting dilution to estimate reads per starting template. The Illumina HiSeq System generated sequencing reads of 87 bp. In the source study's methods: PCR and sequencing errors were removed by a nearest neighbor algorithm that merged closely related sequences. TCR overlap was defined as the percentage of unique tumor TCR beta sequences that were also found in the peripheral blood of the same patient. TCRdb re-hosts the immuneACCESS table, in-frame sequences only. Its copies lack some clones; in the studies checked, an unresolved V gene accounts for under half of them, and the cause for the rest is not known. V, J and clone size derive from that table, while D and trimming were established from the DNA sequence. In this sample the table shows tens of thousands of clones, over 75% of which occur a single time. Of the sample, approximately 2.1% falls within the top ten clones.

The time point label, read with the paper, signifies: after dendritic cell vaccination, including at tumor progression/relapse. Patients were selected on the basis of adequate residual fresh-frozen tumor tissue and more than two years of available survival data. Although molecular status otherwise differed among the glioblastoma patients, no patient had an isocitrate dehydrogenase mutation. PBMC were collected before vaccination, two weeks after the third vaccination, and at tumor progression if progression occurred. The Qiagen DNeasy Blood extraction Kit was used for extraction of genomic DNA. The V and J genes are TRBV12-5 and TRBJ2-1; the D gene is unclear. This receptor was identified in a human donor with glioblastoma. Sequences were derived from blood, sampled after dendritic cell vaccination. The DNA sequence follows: TGTGCTAGTGGTTTGGTACGAGGCAGTAACAATGAGCAGTTCTTC. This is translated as CASGLVRGSNNEQFF.